The 3 T cell receptor beta chains reported below all come from one sample, sequenced in a study of blood T cell repertoires in COVID-19. Generated by immunoSEQ multiplex PCR, the TCRdb table keeps only in-frame clones and is missing some. The table includes about 200,000 clones, roughly nine tenths detected once. The sequenced sample was peripheral blood. Receptor source: a woman between 50 and 59 years old with COVID-19, enrolled during active disease.

The rearrangement uses TRBV6-5 and TRBJ2-1; 11 positions agree with TRBD1. CDR1 is MNHEY, CDR2 SVGAGI, per germline. V shed 6 bases and J 7 bases; nucleotides not matched to a gene: 8. CDR3 size: 15 residues. The CDR3: CASSRTGGVRNEQFF. CDR3 sequence (DNA): TGTGCCAGCAGCCGGACAGGGGGCGTTAGGAATGAGCAGTTCTTC.

The V and J genes are TRBV13 and TRBJ2-3; 9 bases match TRBD2. Per the germline V gene, CDR1 is PRHDT and CDR2 is FYEKMQ (reference sequence). This CDR3 has 16 residues. Trimming cost V 5 bases and J 2 bases; bases outside gene matches: 8. The CDR3 spells CASSLRTSEDTDTQYF. For the CDR3, the DNA is TGTGCCAGCAGCCTTCGGACTAGCGAGGACACAGATACGCAGTATTTT.

This clone has more than one count but fewer than ten. CDR3 region: CASSISQGANTGELFF. CDR3 in DNA: TGTGCCAGTAGTATATCCCAGGGGGCGAACACCGGGGAGCTGTTTTTT. This chain joins TRBV19 and TRBJ2-2; 7 nucleotides match TRBD1. The J segment lost 0 bases and the V segment lost 2 bases, leaving 3 bases of the junction unmatched. The CDR3 sequence is 16 residues long. The germline gives CDR1 LNHDA, CDR2 SQIVND (reference sequence).